This TCR beta chain came from a study of blood T cell repertoires in COVID-19. For the study at large: The study drew acute and convalescent COVID-19 samples from the United States, Italy and Spain. Nucleic acid was either cDNA or gDNA, and it came from T cells, B-cell-depleted T cells, or PBMCs.

In the original workflow: Reference gene primer amplification yielded estimated nucleated cell counts. Clones were read by immunoSEQ multiplex PCR, and TCRdb kept only the in-frame ones, dropping some. V, J and clone size are taken as reported in that table, and D and trimming were inferred from the DNA itself. The sample holds about 70,000 clones, about four fifths seen once. This CDR3 region has 14 residues. Germline CDR1 ENHRY, CDR2 SYGVKD. The V gene end was trimmed by 6 bases and the J gene end by 3 bases; junction bases not matched to a gene: 5. The clonotype comes from a woman in her 70s with acute or convalescent COVID-19. Sequencing used peripheral blood. J is TRBJ2-5 and V is TRBV10-3; TRBD2 aligns across 9 bases. As DNA, the CDR3 is TGTGCCATCAGGGATGGCGGGGGGGAAGAGACCCAGTACTTC. It yields the protein CAIRDGGGEETQYF.